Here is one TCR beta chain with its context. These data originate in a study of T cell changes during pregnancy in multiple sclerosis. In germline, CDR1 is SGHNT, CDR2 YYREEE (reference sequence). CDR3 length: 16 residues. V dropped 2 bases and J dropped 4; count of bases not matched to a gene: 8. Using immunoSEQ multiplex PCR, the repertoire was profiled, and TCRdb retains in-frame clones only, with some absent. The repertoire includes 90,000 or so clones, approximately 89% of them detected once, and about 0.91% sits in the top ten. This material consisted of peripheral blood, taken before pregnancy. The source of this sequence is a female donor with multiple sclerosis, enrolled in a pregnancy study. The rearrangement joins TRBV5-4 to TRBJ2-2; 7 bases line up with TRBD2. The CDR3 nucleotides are TGTGCCAGCAGCTTCCGAGGGAGGGTGGGCACCGGGGAGCTGTTTTTT. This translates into CASSFRGRVGTGELFF.